This is a list of T cell receptor beta chains from one sample in a study of T cell changes during pregnancy in multiple sclerosis. The method was immunoSEQ multiplex PCR; TCRdb's version includes in-frame clones alone and lacks a portion of them. Among 56,000 or so clones listed, about nine tenths were seen once. The sample in question was peripheral blood, obtained in the first trimester of pregnancy. The source of these receptors is a female donor in good health, enrolled as a control in a pregnancy study. The CDR3 runs from the conserved cysteine through the conserved F or W. D genes are given only for firm matches. Size is stated for part of the rows, as once, few or many counts, or as a class when the clone is expanded.

>NA|TRBV7-9|TRBJ2-7|NA
CASSLESESGYEQYF
TGTGCCAGCAGCTTAGAGTCGGAGAGCGGGTACGAGCAGTACTTC
>NA|TRBV5-1|TRBJ1-1|NA
CASSHGQLNTEAFF
TGCGCCAGCAGCCACGGACAGTTGAACACTGAAGCTTTCTTT
>TRBD2|TRBV28|TRBJ2-7|NA
CASSLWDPAGPPLEQYF
TGTGCCAGCAGTTTATGGGACCCAGCGGGACCCCCACTCGAGCAGTACTTC
>NA|TRBV6-4|TRBJ2-5|NA
CASSKDSKETQYF
TGTGCCAGCAGTAAGGACAGTAAAGAGACCCAGTACTTC
>NA|TRBV7-9|TRBJ2-1|NA
CASSPAWALNEQFF
TGTGCCAGCAGCCCCGCCTGGGCCCTCAATGAGCAGTTCTTC
>NA|TRBV25-1|TRBJ1-1|NA
CASSAPGGTEAFF
TGTGCCAGCAGTGCCCCCGGGGGAACTGAAGCTTTCTTT
>NA|TRBV7-9|TRBJ2-3|NA
CASSLRGGRDTQYF
TGTGCCAGCAGCCTCCGCGGAGGGCGAGATACGCAGTATTTT
>TRBD1|TRBV7-8|TRBJ1-4|NA
CASSFYGTGNSNEKLFF
TGTGCCAGCAGCTTCTATGGGACAGGGAATAGTAATGAAAAACTGTTTTTT
>NA|TRBV5-1|TRBJ2-7|few
CASSLSQGVAYEQYF
TGCGCCAGCAGCTTATCACAGGGAGTAGCCTACGAGCAGTACTTC
>TRBD2|TRBV28|TRBJ2-1|NA
CASSPGLALIYNEQFF
TGTGCCAGCAGTCCGGGACTAGCTCTAATCTACAATGAGCAGTTCTTC
>NA|TRBV30|TRBJ2-5|once
CAWGFQAQYF
TGTGCCTGGGGGTTTCAGGCCCAGTACTTC
>TRBD1|TRBV2|TRBJ2-7|NA
CASNRGSSYEQYF
TGTGCCAGCAACAGGGGCTCCTCGTACGAGCAGTACTTC
>NA|TRBV2|TRBJ2-1|NA
CASSEVREQFF
TGTGCCAGCAGTGAAGTTCGGGAGCAGTTCTTC
>NA|TRBV27|TRBJ2-7|NA
CASSLSGGFKTYEQYF
TGTGCCAGCAGTTTATCTGGGGGGTTCAAGACCTACGAGCAGTACTTC
>NA|TRBV7-9|TRBJ1-4|NA
CASSLGRVFHEKLFF
TGTGCCAGCAGCTTGGGGCGAGTGTTCCATGAAAAACTGTTTTTT
>TRBD2|TRBV2|TRBJ2-3|NA
CASTLAGSTDTQYF
TGTGCCAGCACCCTAGCGGGAAGCACAGATACGCAGTATTTT